This TCR beta chain originates from a study of beta chain features in type 1 diabetes. Study-level results: In all four CD4+ subsets, TCRB CDR3 length was significantly, moderately reduced in type 1 diabetes.

Sorting based on CD45RO/CCR7/CD25/CD127/CD95/CD27 separated CD4+ naive, central memory, regulatory and stem cell-like memory cells. As every portion of the isolated RNA was reverse transcribed, the sequencing read expressed TCRB transcripts. Some clones are missing from TCRdb's copy, which holds only in-frame ones; the method was immunoSEQ multiplex PCR. This table holds 600,000 to 650,000 clones, 15% found once. This clone turned up a few times. The target antigen is unknown. The CDR3 is 15 residues long. The V gene end was trimmed by 2 bases and the J gene end by 2 bases; junction bases not matched to a gene: 3. Germline V gene data show CDR1 as KGHSH and CDR2 as LQKENI.

This clonotype was obtained from a man between 18 and 35 years old in good health. The sequenced sample was naive CD4+ T cells from blood. The chain has TRBV18 and TRBJ1-2; 9 bases map to TRBD1. The CDR3 spells CASSPTGQGNYGYTF. DNA of the CDR3: TGTGCCAGCTCACCAACCGGACAGGGGAACTATGGCTACACCTTC.